Listed here are 14 T cell receptor beta chains from one sample, sequenced in a study of patients and donors after allogeneic stem cell transplantation. One entry per CDR3 protein, called by TCRdb with MiXCR from the RT-PCR reads. In the table there are roughly 200,000 distinct CDR3 sequences, roughly two fifths of which are singletons. The sequenced material came from blood, either unsorted or a sorted T cell fraction (not recorded which). The source of these receptors is a human donor who was either an allogeneic HSCT recipient or a stem cell or donor lymphocyte infusion donor (not recorded which). It is not recorded whose cells these are; they may come from a transplant donor.

This clonotype was detected a few times. This sequence joins TRBV4-1 and TRBJ1-4; maybe TRBD1 (5 bases). V dropped 4 bases and J dropped 0 bases, with 18 bases sitting between them. Germline V gene sequence: CDR1 MGHRA, CDR2 YSYEKL. This CDR3 contains 18 residues. CDR3 DNA sequence: TGCGCCAGCAGCCCTTATGTGGGACGGACCACAACTAATGAAAAACTGTTTTTT. The encoded protein is CASSPYVGRTTTNEKLFF.

V is TRBV6-6 and J is TRBJ2-5; unclear D gene. The V gene's germline CDR1 is MNHNY and CDR2 SVGAGI (reference sequence). The CDR3 runs 13 residues. Trimming cost V 0 bases and J 5 bases, with 7 bases left between them. The CDR3 region has the DNA TGTGCCAGCAGTTACTCGACGACGGAGACCCAGTACTTC. This translates into CASSYSTTETQYF.

This clonotype was recorded a few times. The V gene is TRBV6-2 or TRBV6-3, the J gene TRBJ2-1; no clear D gene. In germline, CDR1 is MNHEY, CDR2 SVGEGT. With 0 bases removed from V and 3 bases from J, the gap between germline ends came to 18 bases. The CDR3 loop spans 18 amino acids. CDR3 protein: CASSYSNVVLGLYNEQFF. The CDR3 DNA reads as TGTGCCAGCAGTTACTCGAATGTCGTCTTAGGCCTCTACAATGAGCAGTTCTTC.

The chain employs TRBV20-1 and TRBJ2-1; D possibly uses TRBD1 or TRBD2 (6 bases each). V lost 0 bases and J lost 5, with 14 bases in between. The CDR3 runs 15 residues. From germline, CDR1 is DFQATT and CDR2 SNEGSKA (reference sequence). The CDR3 loop is CSARDLSGADNEQFF. CDR3 nucleotide sequence: TGCAGTGCTAGAGATCTGTCGGGGGCAGACAATGAGCAGTTCTTC.

The chain carries TRBV29-1 and TRBJ1-1; D uncertain. The CDR3 is 12 amino acids. V gave up 4 bases and J gave up 1 base, with 7 bases separating them. The germline V gene has CDR1 SQVTM and CDR2 ANQGSEA. The CDR3 region is CSVVPTNTEAFF. As DNA, the CDR3 is TGCAGCGTTGTACCGACGAACACTGAAGCTTTCTTT. The full variable domain, in which reference TRBV29-1 and TRBJ1-1 provide the parts outside the CDR3, is SAVISQKPSRDICQRGTSLTIQCQVDSQVTMMFWYRQQPGQSLTLIATANQGSEATYESGFVIDKFPISRPNLTFSTLTVSNMSPEDSSIYLCSVVPTNTEAFFGQGTRLTVV.

The rearrangement links TRBV20-1 to TRBJ2-3; D perhaps matches TRBD1 (5 bases). The CDR3 is 14 residues long. Germline-derived CDR1 and CDR2 are DFQATT and SNEGSKA (reference sequence). Deletions cut 3 bases from V and 2 bases from J, with 12 bases between. The CDR3 sequence is CSASSWGPTDTQYF. The CDR3 DNA reads TGCAGTGCTAGTAGCTGGGGCCCCACAGATACGCAGTATTTT.

The chain uses TRBV7-9 and TRBJ1-6; D might be TRBD1 (6 bases). The CDR3 is 14 residues long. The V and J ends lost 8 bases and 6 bases respectively, with 14 bases between them. Germline V gene data show CDR1 as SEHNR and CDR2 as FQNEAQ (reference sequence). The CDR3 DNA is TGTGCCAGCGGACAGAGGGCTTTTAATTCACCCCTCCACTTT. This translates into CASGQRAFNSPLHF.

This sequence joins TRBV5-6 and TRBJ1-2; 7 bases align to TRBD1. The ends lost 4 bases at V and 2 bases at J; junction bases unmatched: 5. In germline, CDR1 is SGHDT, CDR2 YYEEEE. This CDR3 has 14 amino acids. The CDR3 region has the DNA TGTGCCAGCAGCGCAAGGGACAGCAACTATGGCTACACCTTC. It specifies CASSARDSNYGYTF.

The V and J genes are TRBV12-3 or TRBV12-4 and TRBJ1-5; D gene unclear. The CDR3 runs 12 residues. The V end was cut by 7 bases, the J end by 5 bases, with 9 bases between. This CDR3 reads CASTRRDQPQHF. The DNA of the CDR3 is TGTGCCAGCACCCGGAGGGATCAGCCCCAGCATTTT.

The chain employs TRBV4-1 and TRBJ2-3; D not certain. Deletions cut 4 bases from V and 7 bases from J, with 12 bases between. The CDR3 consists of 13 residues. The germline V gene encodes CDR1 MGHRA and CDR2 YSYEKL. In nucleotides, the CDR3 is TGCGCCAGCAGCCGAGACTCCGGGTATACGCAGTATTTT. It is translated as CASSRDSGYTQYF.

This chain links TRBV5-1 with TRBJ2-5, with 7 bases that match TRBD1. After removal of 7 bases from V and 1 base from J, the junction contained 4 bases not matched to a gene. Per the germline V gene, CDR1 is SGHRS and CDR2 is YFSETQ. The CDR3 spans 13 residues. The CDR3 protein is CASLGQAQETQYF. The CDR3 DNA reads as TGCGCCAGCTTAGGACAGGCCCAAGAGACCCAGTACTTC.

The J gene is TRBJ1-3, the V gene TRBV11-2; D remains unclear. The CDR3 contains 14 residues. CDR1 is SGHAT and CDR2 is FQNNGV in the germline V gene. Between the trimmed V and J ends, which lost 5 bases and 10 bases, there was a span of 18 bases. The CDR3 protein is CASSIRGGVGTIYF. The CDR3 bases are TGTGCCAGCAGCATCCGGGGAGGCGTTGGGACCATATATTTT.

This clonotype has at least ten counts. The V call is TRBV29-1, the J call TRBJ1-5; D is unclear. V was clipped by 5 bases and J by 1 base, with 9 bases between them. The CDR3 is 13 amino acids. CDR1 is SQVTM, CDR2 ANQGSEA, per germline. The CDR3 DNA reads TGCAGCGTTATTTCAGGCAGCAATCAGCCCCAGCATTTT. Residues: CSVISGSNQPQHF.

The chain links TRBV30 to TRBJ2-3, with unresolved D. V gave up 1 base and J gave up 5 bases, with 10 bases separating them. CDR1 and CDR2 from the germline V gene are GTSNPN and SVGIG (reference sequence). This CDR3 has 13 amino acids. In DNA, the CDR3 is TGTGCCTGGAGTGCACGACAAAGAGATACGCAGTATTTT. Protein: CAWSARQRDTQYF.